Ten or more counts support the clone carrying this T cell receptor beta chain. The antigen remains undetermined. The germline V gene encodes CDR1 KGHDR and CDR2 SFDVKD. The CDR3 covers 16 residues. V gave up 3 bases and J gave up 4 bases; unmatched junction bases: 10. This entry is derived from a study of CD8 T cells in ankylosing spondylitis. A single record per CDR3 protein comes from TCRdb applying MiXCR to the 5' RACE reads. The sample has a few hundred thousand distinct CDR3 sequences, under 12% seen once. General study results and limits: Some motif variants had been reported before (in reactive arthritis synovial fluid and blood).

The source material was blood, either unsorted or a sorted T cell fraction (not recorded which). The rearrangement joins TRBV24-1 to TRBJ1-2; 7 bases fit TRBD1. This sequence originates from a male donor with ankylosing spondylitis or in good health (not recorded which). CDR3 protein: CATSDVSGQRSYGYTF. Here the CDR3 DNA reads TGTGCCACCAGTGATGTATCGGGACAGCGCTCCTATGGCTACACCTTC.